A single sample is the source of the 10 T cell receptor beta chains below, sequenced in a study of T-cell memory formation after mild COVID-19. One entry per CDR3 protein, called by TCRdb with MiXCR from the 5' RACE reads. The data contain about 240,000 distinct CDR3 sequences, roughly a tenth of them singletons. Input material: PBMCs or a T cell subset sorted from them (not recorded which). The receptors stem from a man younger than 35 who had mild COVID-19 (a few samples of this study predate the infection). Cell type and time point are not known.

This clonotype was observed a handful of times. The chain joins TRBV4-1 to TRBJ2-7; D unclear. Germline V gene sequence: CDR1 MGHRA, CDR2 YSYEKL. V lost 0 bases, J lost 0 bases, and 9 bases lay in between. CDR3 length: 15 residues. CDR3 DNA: TGCGCCAGCAGCCAAGAGTGGGTTAGCTCCTACGAGCAGTACGTC. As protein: CASSQEWVSSYEQYV.

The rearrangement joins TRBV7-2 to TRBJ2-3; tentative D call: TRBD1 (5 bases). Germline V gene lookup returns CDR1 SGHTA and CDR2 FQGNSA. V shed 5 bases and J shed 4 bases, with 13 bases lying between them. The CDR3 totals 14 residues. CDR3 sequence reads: CASSPMGLADTQYF. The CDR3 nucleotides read TGTGCCAGCAGCCCCATGGGGCTTGCAGATACGCAGTATTTT. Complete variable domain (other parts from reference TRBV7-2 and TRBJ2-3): GAGVSQSPSNKVTEKGKDVELRCDPISGHTALYWYRQSLGQGLEFLIYFQGNSAPDKSGLPSDRFSAERTGGSVSTLTIQRTQQEDSAVYLCASSPMGLADTQYFGPGTRLTVL.

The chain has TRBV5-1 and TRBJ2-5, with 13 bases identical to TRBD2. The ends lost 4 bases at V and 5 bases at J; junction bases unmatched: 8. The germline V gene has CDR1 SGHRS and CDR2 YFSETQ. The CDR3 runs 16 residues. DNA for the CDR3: TGCGCCAGCAGCCGCGGACTAGCGGGGGCTGAGGAGACCCAGTACTTC. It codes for CASSRGLAGAEETQYF.

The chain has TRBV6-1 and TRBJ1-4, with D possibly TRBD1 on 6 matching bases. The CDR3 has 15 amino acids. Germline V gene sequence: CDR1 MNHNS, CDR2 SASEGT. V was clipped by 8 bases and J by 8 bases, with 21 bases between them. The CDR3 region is CASGGVTGLLEKLFF. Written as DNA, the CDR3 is TGTGCCAGCGGGGGGGTGACAGGACTCCTGGAAAAACTGTTTTTT.

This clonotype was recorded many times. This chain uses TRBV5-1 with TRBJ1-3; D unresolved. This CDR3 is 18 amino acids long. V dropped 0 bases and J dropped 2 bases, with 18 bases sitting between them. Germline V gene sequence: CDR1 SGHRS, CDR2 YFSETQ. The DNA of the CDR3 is TGCGCCAGCAGCTTGGAGGTCTCCTTTACGGGTCCTGGAAACACCATATATTTT. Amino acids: CASSLEVSFTGPGNTIYF.

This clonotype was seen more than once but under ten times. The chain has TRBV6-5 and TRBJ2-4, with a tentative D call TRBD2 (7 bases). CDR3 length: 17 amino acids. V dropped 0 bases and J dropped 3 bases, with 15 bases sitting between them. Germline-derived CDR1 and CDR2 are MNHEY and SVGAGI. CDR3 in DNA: TGTGCCAGCAGTTACTCGATTGCGGGGGCCGACAAAAACATTCAGTACTTC. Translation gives CASSYSIAGADKNIQYF.

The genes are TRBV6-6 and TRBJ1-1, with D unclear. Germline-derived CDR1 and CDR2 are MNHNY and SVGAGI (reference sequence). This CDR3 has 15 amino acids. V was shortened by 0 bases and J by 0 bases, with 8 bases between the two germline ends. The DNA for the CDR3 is TGTGCCAGCAGTTACTCTCCAGCCTTGAACACTGAAGCTTTCTTT. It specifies CASSYSPALNTEAFF.

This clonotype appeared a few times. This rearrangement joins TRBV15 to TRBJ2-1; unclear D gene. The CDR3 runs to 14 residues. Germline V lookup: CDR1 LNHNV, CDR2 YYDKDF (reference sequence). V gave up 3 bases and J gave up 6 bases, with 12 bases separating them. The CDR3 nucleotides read TGTGCCACCAGCAGGGGGAACGGTGGCAATGAGCAGTTCTTC. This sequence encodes CATSRGNGGNEQFF.

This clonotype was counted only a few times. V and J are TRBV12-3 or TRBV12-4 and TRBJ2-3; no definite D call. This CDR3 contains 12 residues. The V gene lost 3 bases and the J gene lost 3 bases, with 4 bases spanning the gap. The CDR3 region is CASSFITDTQYF. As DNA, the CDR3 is TGTGCCAGCAGTTTCATTACAGATACGCAGTATTTT.

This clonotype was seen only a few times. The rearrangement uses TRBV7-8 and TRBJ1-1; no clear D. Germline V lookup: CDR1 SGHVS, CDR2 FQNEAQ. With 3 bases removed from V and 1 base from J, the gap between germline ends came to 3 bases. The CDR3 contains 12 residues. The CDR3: CASSFTNTEAFF. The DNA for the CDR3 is TGTGCCAGCAGCTTTACGAACACTGAAGCTTTCTTT.